The present T cell receptor beta chain was sequenced within a study of shared clonotypes between healthy human individuals. With regard to this clone: What it recognizes is unknown.

Study-wide findings and caveats: Few donors limited the genetic and exposure-history diversity represented.

The trim removed 4 bases at V and 5 bases at J, leaving 2 bases unmatched. CDR1 is KGHSH and CDR2 is LQKENI in the germline V gene. This CDR3 spans 14 amino acids. Repertoires were generated with immunoSEQ multiplex PCR, while TCRdb's copy carries only in-frame clones and drops some. Seen here are 740,000 or so clones, more than 70% observed once, and the top ten hold around 1.8%. Free of recent acute infections or vaccinations, the donors were healthy HIV-negative adults. The chain couples TRBV18 to TRBJ2-1, with 10 bases identical to TRBD2. This clonotype was obtained from a woman aged 25-40 years in good health. The sequenced material came from memory CD4+ T cells sorted from blood. As to subset: CD45RA-negative fraction. The CDR3 sequence: CASSLGLANNEQFF. The CDR3 DNA is TGTGCCAGCTCACTGGGACTAGCGAACAATGAGCAGTTCTTC. The entire variable domain, with the rest obtained from reference TRBV18 and TRBJ2-1, is as follows: NAGVMQNPRHLVRRRGQEARLRCSPMKGHSHVYWYRQLPEEGLKFMVYLQKENIIDESGMPKERFSAEFPKEGPSILRIQQVVRGDSAAYFCASSLGLANNEQFFGPGTRLTVL.